What follows are 25 T cell receptor beta chains derived from one specimen sequenced in a study of CD8+ T cells in alopecia areata. Following RNA extraction, reverse transcription yielded cDNA that acted as the sequencing template. Profiling relied on immunoSEQ multiplex PCR, and the TCRdb table lists in-frame clones only, not all of them. Counted here are more than 200,000 clones, approximately 45% occurring once; the ten biggest clones make up about 2.6%. Documented treatment: oral pan-JAK inhibitor, 5-10 mg twice daily. The material sequenced was CD4+ T cells sorted from blood, taken at approximately week 37, from a patient treated with tofacitinib. The receptors stem from a human donor with alopecia areata.

This chain uses TRBV5-1 with TRBJ2-7, with D possibly TRBD1 on 6 matching bases. This CDR3 is 16 amino acids long. Per germline, CDR1 SGHRS and CDR2 YFSETQ. V was trimmed by 3 bases and J by 3 bases, leaving 19 bases between them. In DNA form, the CDR3 reads TGCGCCAGCAGCTCGTCCGTGACAGGCGTCCTCTACGAGCAGTACTTC. As protein: CASSSSVTGVLYEQYF.

V gene TRBV29-1 combines with J gene TRBJ2-4, with 10 bases lining up with TRBD1. Trimming cost V 7 bases and J 8 bases; bases outside gene matches: 8. The CDR3 is 13 residues long. The germline V gene encodes CDR1 SQVTM and CDR2 ANQGSEA. CDR3 amino acids: CSAETGGSDIQYF. The CDR3 DNA is TGCAGCGCCGAGACAGGGGGCTCGGACATTCAGTACTTC.

In its sample, this clone was seen a few times. This chain uses TRBV6-5 with TRBJ2-7, with 7 nucleotides matching TRBD1. V lost 5 bases to trimming and J lost 5 bases; unmatched junction nucleotides: 3. This CDR3 has 12 residues. Germline CDR1 MNHEY, CDR2 SVGAGI. The CDR3 coding sequence is TGTGCCAGCAGTGACACAGGGGACGAGCAGTACTTC. It specifies CASSDTGDEQYF.

This clone was recorded once. The chain combines TRBV6-5 with TRBJ1-2, with D possibly TRBD1 on 6 matching bases. Trimming stripped 8 bases from V and 7 bases from J, with 23 bases between. This CDR3 contains 15 residues. Germline V gene lookup returns CDR1 MNHEY and CDR2 SVGAGI. DNA of the CDR3: TGTGCCAGCTGCGGCAGCGCCGGGACATTAGGTGGCTACACCTTC. Protein product: CASCGSAGTLGGYTF.

The CDR3 loop reads CASSFFGTPAETQYF. The CDR3 DNA sequence: TGCGCCAGCAGCTTCTTTGGGACACCGGCGGAGACCCAGTACTTC. The rearrangement links TRBV5-1 to TRBJ2-5, with TRBD1 as a possible D gene (6 bases). With 2 bases removed from V and 5 bases from J, the gap between germline ends came to 16 bases. CDR3 length: 15 residues. Germline CDR1 and CDR2: SGHRS and YFSETQ.

This clone was seen a handful of times. The V and J genes are TRBV2 and TRBJ1-5, with 7 bases lining up with TRBD1. Germline trimming cut 6 bases from V and 4 bases from J; bases unmatched to any gene: 9. Germline assignment: CDR1 SNHLY and CDR2 FYNNEI. The CDR3 has 15 amino acids. This CDR3 reads CASRFGGTANQPQHF. CDR3 nucleotides: TGTGCCAGCAGGTTTGGGGGGACAGCGAATCAGCCCCAGCATTTT.

This chain joins TRBV6-1 and TRBJ2-5; D uncertain. Germline CDR1 and CDR2: MNHNS and SASEGT. There are 13 residues in the CDR3. V was clipped by 5 bases and J by 5 bases, with 12 bases between them. This CDR3 is CASSLTLRETQYF. The CDR3 coding sequence is TGTGCCAGCAGTCTAACTCTCCGGGAGACCCAGTACTTC.

The table lists this clone with a count of one. The CDR3 loop is CASGGLAGLQYF. CDR3 in DNA: TGTGCCAGCGGCGGACTAGCGGGCCTTCAGTACTTC. The chain combines TRBV9 with TRBJ2-4, with 11 bases identical to TRBD2. V shed 7 bases and J 11 bases; nucleotides not matched to a gene: 5. Germline CDR1 and CDR2: SGDLS and YYNGEE. This CDR3 comprises 12 residues.

V usage is TRBV5-1 and J usage is TRBJ1-4, with TRBD1 matching over 8 bases. Unmatched junction bases numbered 8, after V lost 5 bases and J lost 8 bases. Looked up from germline, CDR1 is SGHRS and CDR2 is YFSETQ. The CDR3 loop spans 14 amino acids. This CDR3 is CASSFRGPDEKLFF. CDR3 coding DNA: TGCGCCAGCAGTTTCAGGGGGCCGGACGAAAAACTGTTTTTT.

In its sample, this clone was seen a few times. At one boundary the junction diverges from the germline segment, which might be a read error. This chain connects TRBV29-1 to TRBJ1-1; 8 nucleotides align to TRBD1. The CDR3 has 12 amino acids. Germline V lookup: CDR1 SQVTM, CDR2 ANQGSEA. CDR3 sequence: CSGEQGGSEAFF. In nucleotides, the CDR3 is TGCAGCGGTGAACAGGGGGGATCTGAAGCTTTCTTT. Looking up the rest from reference TRBV29-1 and TRBJ1-1 gives the full variable domain: SAVISQKPSRDICQRGTSLTIQCQVDSQVTMMFWYRQQPGQSLTLIATANQGSEATYESGFVIDKFPISRPNLTFSTLTVSNMSPEDSSIYLCSGEQGGSEAFFGQGTRLTVV.

Only a few counts were recorded for this clone. The chain combines TRBV6-1 with TRBJ1-1, with unresolved D. Germline-derived CDR1 and CDR2 are MNHNS and SASEGT. The CDR3 sequence is 10 residues long. The V gene lost 2 bases and the J gene lost 11 bases, with 6 bases spanning the gap. For the CDR3, the DNA is TGTGCCAGCAGTGAAAGGAGGGCTTTCTTT. This translates into CASSERRAFF.

The sample holds a few counts of this clone. The rearrangement uses TRBV30 and TRBJ2-7; 13 bases agree with TRBD2. The CDR3 consists of 15 residues. Trimming took 3 bases from V and 5 from J; bases not matched to a gene: 7. CDR1 GTSNPN and CDR2 SVGIG come from the germline V gene (reference sequence). In DNA, the CDR3 is TGTGCCTGGAGCGGGGGACTAGCGGGAATGCACGAGCAGTACTTC. It yields the protein CAWSGGLAGMHEQYF.

This sequence joins TRBV25-1 and TRBJ1-1, with D maybe TRBD1 (5 bases). The germline V gene encodes CDR1 MGHDK and CDR2 SYGVNS. Trimming removed 7 bases from V and 0 bases from J, with 12 bases in between. CDR3 length: 14 amino acids. The CDR3 reads CASKVAGVNTEAFF. The CDR3 DNA sequence: TGTGCCAGCAAGGTCGCGGGGGTGAACACTGAAGCTTTCTTT. The entire variable domain, with the rest obtained from reference TRBV25-1 and TRBJ1-1, is as follows: EADIYQTPRYLVIGTGKKITLECSQTMGHDKMYWYQQDPGMELHLIHYSYGVNSTEKGDLSSESTVSRIRTEHFPLTLESARPSHTSQYLCASKVAGVNTEAFFGQGTRLTVV.

The chain uses TRBV5-1 and TRBJ2-7; 7 nucleotides match TRBD2. Germline trimming cut 5 bases from V and 6 bases from J; bases unmatched to any gene: 8. Germline CDR1 is SGHRS and CDR2 is YFSETQ. CDR3 length: 13 amino acids. The CDR3 nucleotides are TGCGCCAGCAGACTAGCGCTAACGGGCGAGCAGTACTTC. Its protein is CASRLALTGEQYF.

The chain recombines TRBV7-2 with TRBJ1-5; D is perhaps TRBD1 (5 bases). The CDR3 has 13 residues. The germline V gene encodes CDR1 SGHTA and CDR2 FQGNSA. Trimming took 3 bases from V and 4 from J, leaving 7 bases between them. CDR3 coding DNA: TGTGCCAGCAGCTTCGACAGAAATCAGCCCCAGCATTTT. Residues: CASSFDRNQPQHF. Drawing the rest from reference TRBV7-2 and TRBJ1-5, the complete variable domain is GAGVSQSPSNKVTEKGKDVELRCDPISGHTALYWYRQSLGQGLEFLIYFQGNSAPDKSGLPSDRFSAERTGGSVSTLTIQRTQQEDSAVYLCASSFDRNQPQHFGDGTRLSIL.

This chain connects TRBV9 to TRBJ2-3; TRBD1 aligns across 9 bases. The V segment lost 0 bases and the J segment 4 bases; nucleotides outside the gene matches: 6. This CDR3 has 16 residues. Germline V gives CDR1 SGDLS, CDR2 YYNGEE. CDR3 protein: CASSVVGTGSPDTQYF. The CDR3 DNA sequence: TGTGCCAGCAGCGTAGTAGGGACAGGGAGCCCAGATACGCAGTATTTT.

The chain recombines TRBV13 with TRBJ1-1; no clear D. V lost 3 bases and J lost 5, with 13 bases in between. Germline-derived CDR1 and CDR2 are PRHDT and FYEKMQ (reference sequence). CDR3 length: 14 amino acids. CDR3 amino acids: CASSFRTRGTEAFF. In DNA form, the CDR3 reads TGTGCCAGCAGCTTTAGGACCCGAGGGACTGAAGCTTTCTTT.

V usage is TRBV10-3 and J usage is TRBJ2-5, with D possibly TRBD1 on 6 matching bases. The V end was cut by 6 bases, the J end by 3 bases, with 11 bases between. The CDR3 is 13 residues long. Germline CDR1 reads ENHRY; CDR2 reads SYGVKD. The CDR3 region is CAIRLGQKETQYF. The CDR3 DNA is TGTGCCATCAGGCTCGGACAGAAAGAGACCCAGTACTTC.

This chain uses TRBV4-2 with TRBJ2-2; D is unresolved. Germline CDR1 and CDR2: LGHNA and YNFKEQ. This CDR3 has 14 amino acids. V was shortened by 0 bases and J by 8 bases, with 10 bases between the two germline ends. CDR3 protein: CASSQDPASGELFF. The CDR3 nucleotides are TGTGCCAGCAGCCAAGATCCAGCTTCTGGGGAGCTGTTTTTT.

This clone was picked up many times. V gene TRBV2 combines with J gene TRBJ1-1, with no clear D. The CDR3 is 11 residues long. Germline values: CDR1 SNHLY, CDR2 FYNNEI. Trimming took 4 bases from V and 6 from J, leaving 6 bases between them. Written as DNA, the CDR3 is TGTGCCAGCAGTGTAAAGGCTGAAGCTTTCTTT. Its translation is CASSVKAEAFF.

This sequence joins TRBV5-1 and TRBJ2-3; no definite D call. V was shortened by 6 bases and J by 0 bases, with 14 bases between the two germline ends. This CDR3 has 15 residues. Germline V gene lookup returns CDR1 SGHRS and CDR2 YFSETQ. Written as DNA, the CDR3 is TGCGCCAGCAAGGTTGGGCAGATTAGCACAGATACGCAGTATTTT. Residues: CASKVGQISTDTQYF. Full variable domain (remainder filled in from reference TRBV5-1 and TRBJ2-3): KAGVTQTPRYLIKTRGQQVTLSCSPISGHRSVSWYQQTPGQGLQFLFEYFSETQRNKGNFPGRFSGRQFSNSRSEMNVSTLELGDSALYLCASKVGQISTDTQYFGPGTRLTVL.

This clone has more than one count but fewer than ten. V usage is TRBV5-1 and J usage is TRBJ2-1; 7 bases line up with TRBD2. The germline CDR1 and CDR2 sequences are SGHRS and YFSETQ. V dropped 0 bases and J dropped 3; count of bases not matched to a gene: 3. This CDR3 is 15 amino acids long. The CDR3 bases are TGCGCCAGCAGCTTGGTACAGCGGGACTACAATGAGCAGTTCTTC. This codes for CASSLVQRDYNEQFF. Variable domain in full (rest from reference TRBV5-1 and TRBJ2-1): KAGVTQTPRYLIKTRGQQVTLSCSPISGHRSVSWYQQTPGQGLQFLFEYFSETQRNKGNFPGRFSGRQFSNSRSEMNVSTLELGDSALYLCASSLVQRDYNEQFFGPGTRLTVL.

The genes are TRBV30 and TRBJ2-7, with TRBD1 identical over 8 bases. This CDR3 is 12 amino acids long. V lost 4 bases and J lost 3; bases outside the gene matches: 2. Germline CDR1 and CDR2: GTSNPN and SVGIG (reference sequence). CDR3 DNA sequence: TGTGCCTGGACCAGGGGGCTCTACGAGCAGTACTTC. This gives the protein CAWTRGLYEQYF.

The CDR3 here is CASSPGQGRTSPLHF. The CDR3 DNA is TGTGCCAGCAGCCCCGGACAGGGGAGGACTTCACCCCTCCACTTT. This chain connects TRBV9 to TRBJ1-6; 9 bases are a match to TRBD1. The CDR3 length is 15 residues. V was pared by 4 bases and J by 9 bases, with 8 bases of the junction left unmatched. Germline V CDR1 and CDR2: SGDLS, YYNGEE.

The chain combines TRBV30 with TRBJ2-1, with TRBD2 matching over 9 bases. The ends lost 2 bases at V and 4 bases at J; junction bases unmatched: 6. The CDR3 is 15 residues long. Germline CDR1 reads GTSNPN; CDR2 reads SVGIG (reference sequence). CDR3 nucleotides: TGTGCCTGGAGTCTACTAGCGGGCAATTACAATGAGCAGTTCTTC. It codes for CAWSLLAGNYNEQFF.